The 29 T cell receptor beta chains reported below all come from one sample, sequenced in a study of blood T cells in healthy people across ages. Alongside a J-beta primer mix, a sample-barcoded 5' primer served in a second PCR lasting about 7 to 11 cycles. TCRdb reprocessed the 5' RACE reads via MiXCR and lists one record per CDR3 protein. In the table there are about 780,000 distinct CDR3 sequences, about half of which are singletons. The specimen was blood. All receptors derive from an elderly man in good health.

This rearrangement joins TRBV20-1 to TRBJ1-2; D not resolved. V lost 0 bases, J lost 8 bases, and 16 bases lay in between. Germline V gene lookup returns CDR1 DFQATT and CDR2 SNEGSKA (reference sequence). The CDR3 is 14 amino acids. The CDR3 loop reads CSARDPSGYLGYTF. Written as DNA, the CDR3 is TGCAGTGCTAGAGATCCAAGCGGATATTTAGGCTACACCTTC.

The gene calls are TRBV19 and TRBJ2-1, with D hard to call. CDR1 LNHDA and CDR2 SQIVND come from the germline V gene (reference sequence). Trimming left V 1 base short and J 5 bases short, with 9 bases between. This CDR3 has 14 residues. The CDR3 nucleotides read TGTGCCAGTAGTATAGGAACCGCGAACAATGAGCAGTTCTTC. Its protein is CASSIGTANNEQFF.

This clonotype appeared a single time. A much larger clone differs by one base, so this may be a read error. The V and J genes are TRBV7-2 and TRBJ2-1; the match to TRBD2 covers 7 bases. Per the germline V gene, CDR1 is SGHTA and CDR2 is FQGNSA. This CDR3 contains 17 residues. CDR3 region: CAGSSPERDFPRNEQFF. CDR3 DNA sequence: TGTGCCGGCAGCTCCCCAGAGCGGGACTTCCCCCGCAATGAGCAGTTCTTC.

As for this clonotype: A much more abundant neighbour one base away suggests this may be a read error. The V gene is TRBV5-1, the J gene TRBJ2-5; D remains unclear. CDR3 length equals 11 residues. CDR1 is SGHRS, CDR2 YFSETQ, per germline. In nucleotides, the CDR3 is TGCGCCTGCAGCTCTCGAGAGACCCAGTACTTC. This gives the protein CACSSRETQYF.

This clonotype turned up a few times. The genes are TRBV11-3 and TRBJ2-1, with TRBD2 matching 8 bases. V lost 3 bases to trimming and J lost 13 bases; unmatched junction nucleotides: 5. The CDR3 consists of 12 residues. Germline values: CDR1 SGHNT, CDR2 YENEEA. CDR3 sequence reads: CASSFTREVQFF. The CDR3 region has the DNA TGTGCCAGCAGCTTTACGCGGGAGGTTCAGTTCTTC.

This clonotype was counted between two and nine times. Possible read error: a much larger clone is one base away. The chain combines TRBV5-1 with TRBJ2-1, with 12 nucleotides matching TRBD2. This CDR3 region has 15 residues. The ends lost 4 bases at V and 5 bases at J; junction bases unmatched: 4. Germline CDR1 SGHRS, CDR2 YFSETQ. CDR3 sequence (DNA): TGCGCCAGCAGCCTGGCTAGCGGGAGGGACAATGAGCAGTTCTTC. Protein: CASSLASGRDNEQFF.

This clonotype was picked up a small number of times. This rearrangement joins TRBV10-3 to TRBJ1-2; the D gene is possibly TRBD1 (5 bases). The CDR3 has 12 amino acids. The V and J ends lost 3 bases and 7 bases respectively, with 9 bases between them. Germline CDR1 is ENHRY and CDR2 is SYGVKD. CDR3 sequence (DNA): TGTGCCATCAGTGATGCCGGGGCTGGCTACACCTTC. Its translation is CAISDAGAGYTF.

With respect to this clonotype: Germline and junction disagree at one end, which may indicate a read error. The chain combines TRBV6-1 with TRBJ2-7; 7 bases map to TRBD2. This CDR3 spans 17 amino acids. Germline CDR1 MNHNS, CDR2 SASEGT. The CDR3 loop is CTSSLELGEGGFYEQYF. The CDR3 coding sequence is TGTACCAGCAGTCTAGAGTTGGGGGAGGGCGGATTCTACGAGCAGTACTTC.

The J gene is TRBJ1-4, the V gene TRBV5-5; D is ambiguous. The length of the CDR3 is 16 residues. The V gene lost 0 bases and the J gene lost 4 bases, with 13 bases spanning the gap. Germline CDR1 is SGHKS and CDR2 is YYEKEE (reference sequence). Written as DNA, the CDR3 is TGTGCCAGCAGCTTGGCCCGGGCAGCCCTTAATGAAAAACTGTTTTTT. Amino acids: CASSLARAALNEKLFF. The full variable domain, in which reference TRBV5-5 and TRBJ1-4 provide the parts outside the CDR3, is DAGVTQSPTHLIKTRGQQVTLRCSPISGHKSVSWYQQVLGQGPQFIFQYYEKEERGRGNFPDRFSARQFPNYSSELNVNALLLGDSALYLCASSLARAALNEKLFFGSGTQLSVL.

This clonotype occurred many times. The V call is TRBV11-2, the J call TRBJ2-7; D unclear. Looked up from germline, CDR1 is SGHAT and CDR2 is FQNNGV. The V and J ends lost 0 bases and 5 bases respectively, with 14 bases between them. The CDR3 runs to 15 residues. The CDR3 region has the DNA TGTGCCAGCAGCTTAGATTTCTCTGGGCCCCACGAGCAGTACTTC. It translates to CASSLDFSGPHEQYF.

This clonotype came up a few times. The CDR3 DNA reads TGTGCCAGCAGCTTGGCGGGGTCGGGGACCGGGGAGCTGTTTTTT. Protein sequence: CASSLAGSGTGELFF. The chain couples TRBV5-6 to TRBJ2-2, with D maybe TRBD2 (5 bases). The germline V gene has CDR1 SGHDT and CDR2 YYEEEE. There are 15 residues in the CDR3. The germline V and J ends were trimmed by 0 bases and 5 bases, with 11 bases remaining between them.

The rearrangement uses TRBV20-1 and TRBJ2-5, with TRBD1 matching over 11 bases. The J call may be incorrect, as the DNA end agrees better with TRBJ2-7. There are 18 residues in the CDR3. CDR1 is DFQATT, CDR2 SNEGSKA, per germline (reference sequence). Here the CDR3 DNA reads TGCAGTGCTAGATCTCAACCAAGGGACAGGGGGAGTCTCTACGAGCAGTACTTC. Amino acids: CSARSQPRDRGSLYEQYF.

The V gene is TRBV10-3, the J gene TRBJ1-2; a weak D match, TRBD1 (5 bases). This CDR3 spans 15 amino acids. V lost 4 bases and J lost 0, with 12 bases in between. In germline, CDR1 is ENHRY, CDR2 SYGVKD. CDR3: CAISANQDTNYGYTF. Written as DNA, the CDR3 is TGTGCCATCAGTGCTAACCAGGACACTAACTATGGCTACACCTTC.

V usage is TRBV6-1 and J usage is TRBJ1-2, with D unresolved. V shed 3 bases and J shed 2 bases, with 4 bases lying between them. The CDR3 totals 12 residues. Germline V CDR1 and CDR2: MNHNS, SASEGT. CDR3 sequence: CASSDRNYGYTF. The CDR3 DNA follows: TGTGCCAGCAGTGACAGGAACTATGGCTACACCTTC.

The chain carries TRBV21-1 and TRBJ2-7; TRBD2 was called by the table and not checked on the DNA. TRBV21-1 is a recognized pseudogene. This CDR3 comprises 13 residues. CDR3 in DNA: TGTGCCAGCAGGGGACTAGCTAGTGATGAGCAGTACTTC. It encodes CASRGLASDEQYF.

This clonotype was detected only a few times. V and J are TRBV7-9 and TRBJ2-7, with TRBD1 matching 9 bases. Germline trimming cut 3 bases from V and 0 bases from J; bases unmatched to any gene: 6. This CDR3 comprises 16 residues. The germline V gene has CDR1 SEHNR and CDR2 FQNEAQ (reference sequence). The CDR3 nucleotides read TGTGCCAGCAGCTTCACTGGACAGGGGAGCTCCTACGAGCAGTACTTC. Its protein product is CASSFTGQGSSYEQYF.

This clonotype came up many times. The chain combines TRBV27 with TRBJ2-7, with unresolved D. V was pared by 8 bases and J by 4 bases, with 9 bases between. Germline V lookup: CDR1 MNHEY, CDR2 SMNVEV (reference sequence). CDR3 length equals 11 residues. The CDR3 DNA reads as TGTGCCAGCCCAGAGAATTACGAGCAGTACTTC. It yields the protein CASPENYEQYF.

The chain joins TRBV20-1 to TRBJ1-5; weak D call: TRBD1 (6 bases). The CDR3 contains 15 residues. The germline V gene encodes CDR1 DFQATT and CDR2 SNEGSKA (reference sequence). Trimming cost V 3 bases and J 2 bases, with 14 bases left between them. CDR3 coding DNA: TGCAGTGCTAGCTCGGCAGGGGAGGGCAATCAGCCCCAGCATTTT. Its protein product is CSASSAGEGNQPQHF.

This chain connects TRBV6-1 to TRBJ1-1; D may be TRBD1 (6 bases). The ends were cut back, 1 base at V and 1 base at J, with 7 bases in the middle. CDR1 and CDR2 (germline): MNHNS, SASEGT. The CDR3 contains 14 residues. Here the CDR3 reads CASSEGTANTEAFF. The CDR3 DNA is TGTGCCAGCAGTGAAGGGACAGCGAACACTGAAGCTTTCTTT.

The sample holds a few counts of this clonotype. V gene TRBV24-1 combines with J gene TRBJ2-1; 10 bases match TRBD2. Trimming at V came to 4 bases and at J to 4 bases, leaving 6 bases not matched to a gene. CDR3 length: 16 residues. Germline-derived CDR1 and CDR2 are KGHDR and SFDVKD. CDR3 sequence (DNA): TGTGCCACCAGTGAGGCTAGCGGGAGCTCTTACAATGAGCAGTTCTTC. Its translation is CATSEASGSSYNEQFF.

The CDR3 DNA reads as TGCAGCGTTCTTAGGGGCGAAAGCAATGAGCAGTTCTTC. It yields the protein CSVLRGESNEQFF. The chain has TRBV29-1 and TRBJ2-1; tentative D call: TRBD1 (5 bases). The germline gives CDR1 SQVTM, CDR2 ANQGSEA. The V and J ends lost 5 bases and 6 bases respectively, with 14 bases between them. This CDR3 has 13 amino acids.

This clonotype was seen more than once but under ten times. V gene TRBV12-3 or TRBV12-4 combines with J gene TRBJ2-7; D tentatively fits TRBD1 or TRBD2 (5 bases each). V was pared by 3 bases and J by 7 bases, with 13 bases between. The CDR3 loop spans 13 amino acids. The CDR3, as DNA: TGTGCCAGCAGTTTTAAGGGGACGGGTGAGCAGTACTTC. It translates to CASSFKGTGEQYF.

The rearrangement uses TRBV12-3 or TRBV12-4 and TRBJ2-5; D may correspond to TRBD1 or TRBD2 (5 bases each). The CDR3 spans 16 residues. Trimming removed 6 bases from V and 1 base from J, with 18 bases in between. The CDR3: CASRLGPIDSQETQYF. As DNA, the CDR3 is TGTGCCAGCAGACTAGGCCCGATTGACAGCCAAGAGACCCAGTACTTC.

The chain joins TRBV7-3 to TRBJ2-1; D might be TRBD1 (6 bases). The germline gives CDR1 SGHTA, CDR2 FQGTGA. This CDR3 spans 14 amino acids. Trimming removed 5 bases at V and 9 bases at J, with 17 bases between. CDR3 region: CASSPRQAYGEQFF. The CDR3 bases are TGTGCCAGCAGCCCCCGACAGGCTTATGGTGAGCAGTTCTTC.

The V gene is TRBV27, the J gene TRBJ2-7, with 9 bases matching TRBD2. The end of the DNA aligns better with TRBJ2-5, so the J call may be wrong. The length of the CDR3 is 17 residues. CDR1 and CDR2 from the germline V gene are MNHEY and SMNVEV (reference sequence). The CDR3 loop is CASSFLAGGLVLETQYF. CDR3 sequence (DNA): TGTGCCAGCAGTTTTCTGGCGGGAGGGTTAGTCCTAGAGACCCAGTACTTC.

This chain uses TRBV28 with TRBJ2-1, with unresolved D. There are 12 residues in the CDR3. CDR1 is MDHEN, CDR2 SYDVKM, per germline. V was shortened by 3 bases and J by 11 bases, with 11 bases between the two germline ends. CDR3 in DNA: TGTGCCAGCAGTTTGGTGGCGCTGAAGCAGTTCTTC. It is translated as CASSLVALKQFF.

This clonotype has a handful of counts. This rearrangement joins TRBV28 to TRBJ2-7, with D perhaps matching TRBD2 (6 bases). Germline CDR1 reads MDHEN; CDR2 reads SYDVKM. V was trimmed by 6 bases and J by 4 bases, leaving 22 bases between them. The CDR3 loop spans 16 amino acids. In nucleotides, the CDR3 is TGTGCCAGCAGAGTGGGGTCCGGGGGATTGGGATACGAGCAGTACTTC. Encoded protein: CASRVGSGGLGYEQYF.

This chain links TRBV6-5 with TRBJ1-1; possible D gene TRBD1, 6 bases. Trimming cost V 3 bases and J 4 bases, with 18 bases left between them. This CDR3 has 16 residues. Germline CDR1 and CDR2: MNHEY and SVGAGI. This CDR3 is CASSYRVGGRGTEAFF. Written as DNA, the CDR3 is TGTGCCAGCAGTTATAGGGTTGGGGGCCGTGGCACTGAAGCTTTCTTT.

The rearrangement links TRBV28 to TRBJ2-1, with 11 bases fitting TRBD1. Germline values: CDR1 MDHEN, CDR2 SYDVKM. This CDR3 has 15 amino acids. V lost 9 bases, J lost 8 bases, and 12 bases stayed unmatched. CDR3 coding DNA: TGTGCCAGTCGGAAAGGGGACAGGGGGGATCATGAGCAGTTCTTC. It specifies CASRKGDRGDHEQFF.